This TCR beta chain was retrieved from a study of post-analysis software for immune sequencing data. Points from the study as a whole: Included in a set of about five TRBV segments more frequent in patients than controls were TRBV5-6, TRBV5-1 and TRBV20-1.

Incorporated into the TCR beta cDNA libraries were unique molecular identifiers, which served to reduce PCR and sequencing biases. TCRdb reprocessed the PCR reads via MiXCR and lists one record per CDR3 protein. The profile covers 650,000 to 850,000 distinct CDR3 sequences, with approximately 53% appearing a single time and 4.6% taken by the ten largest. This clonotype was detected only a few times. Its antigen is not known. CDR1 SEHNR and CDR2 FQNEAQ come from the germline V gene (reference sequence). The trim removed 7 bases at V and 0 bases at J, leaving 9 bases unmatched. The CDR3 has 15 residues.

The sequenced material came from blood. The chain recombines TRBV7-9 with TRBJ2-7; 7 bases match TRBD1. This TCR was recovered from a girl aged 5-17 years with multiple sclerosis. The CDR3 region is CASTDDRARSYEQYF. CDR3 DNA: TGTGCCAGCACCGACGACAGGGCTCGCTCCTACGAGCAGTACTTC.